Below, one TCR beta chain is given with its context. Its antigen is unidentified. These data belong to a study of T cell responses to AZD1222 COVID-19 vaccine. Study results and caveats: Most donors were white British and more were female, and clonal diversity was possibly underestimated. Baseline antibody screening turned up just five to seven seropositive AZD1222 recipients. Across the whole spike, CD4 TCRs peaked at regions 160-218 and 743-854.

Method: immunoSEQ multiplex PCR; TCRdb's copy keeps in-frame clones and lacks some. This table holds 150,000 or so clones, about nine tenths found once. Looked up from germline, CDR1 is SEHNR and CDR2 is FQNEAQ (reference sequence). The length of the CDR3 is 14 residues. With 4 bases clipped from V and 10 bases from J, the junction kept 7 bases outside the gene matches. The sample was peripheral blood, taken after recovery from COVID-19. This receptor was taken from an adult who had recovered from COVID-19. The V and J genes are TRBV7-9 and TRBJ1-6; 7 bases match TRBD1. The DNA of the CDR3 is TGTGCCAGCAGCTCAGAGGGGGCTAACTCACCCCTCCACTTT. Translated: CASSSEGANSPLHF.